The clone carrying this T cell receptor (beta chain) has only a few counts. Its antigen is as yet unknown. This specimen comes from a study of PD-1 blockade in classical Hodgkin lymphoma. Study-level points and caveats: Newly diagnosed patients had baseline TCR diversity that was reportedly lower than that of healthy donors. Why the repertoires differ is still unclear, perhaps disease activity or prior therapy.

Time point in this sample: newly diagnosed, previously untreated cHL patient sample. Magnetic negative selection served to purify CD4+ T cells out of PBMCs that had been thawed. Untreated, newly diagnosed classical Hodgkin lymphoma PBMCs served for comparison. Assay used: immunoSEQ multiplex PCR; TCRdb lists only in-frame clones, some missing. The table includes 20,000 to 30,000 clones, less than 95% detected once. The source material was CD4+ T cells from blood. The sequence derives from a human donor with classical Hodgkin lymphoma.

CDR3: CASSLGAAGEEQFF. Here the CDR3 DNA reads TGTGCCAGCAGCTTAGGGGCTGCGGGGGAGGAGCAGTTCTTC. The rearrangement joins TRBV7-9 to TRBJ2-1; 7 bases are shared with TRBD2. This CDR3 region has 14 residues. The germline gives CDR1 SEHNR, CDR2 FQNEAQ (reference sequence). The trim removed 1 base at V and 10 bases at J, leaving 7 bases unmatched. The full variable domain, rest sourced from reference TRBV7-9 and TRBJ2-1, is DTGVSQNPRHKITKRGQNVTFRCDPISEHNRLYWYRQTLGQGPEFLTYFQNEAQLEKSRLLSDRFSAERPKGSFSTLEIQRTEQGDSAMYLCASSLGAAGEEQFFGPGTRLTVL.